Sequencing of this T cell receptor (beta chain) was carried out in a study of T cell repertoires in cytomegalovirus infection. Study-level background: Through public TCR beta signatures, both CMV infection and matching HLA type were indicated. Findings of the study overall: Pooled public TCR beta family frequency picked out CMV carriers with the relevant HLA. There were HLA-C-restricted CMV-specific TCR beta clonotypes dominating the ex vivo response.

In TCRdb, the reads were re-called with MiXCR into one record per CDR3 protein. Of approximately 180,000 distinct CDR3 sequences listed, approximately 9.6% are singletons. This clonotype showed up many times. What it binds is not known. The germline V and J ends were trimmed by 6 bases and 0 bases, with 8 bases remaining between them. This CDR3 has 14 amino acids. Germline V gene data show CDR1 as MDHEN and CDR2 as SYDVKM. This TCR derives from a human donor in good health (CMV status not recorded). Some clones in this sample may be carry-over from other donors' samples. The V and J genes are TRBV28 and TRBJ1-4, with D hard to call. The sequenced sample consisted of PBMCs. CDR3 nucleotide sequence: TGTGCCAGCAGAGCCGGGACAACTAATGAAAAACTGTTTTTT. It is translated as CASRAGTTNEKLFF.